The 31 T cell receptor beta chains in this list originate from one sample, sequenced in a study of T cells in Graves' hyperthyroidism and ophthalmopathy (dated by TCRdb to the late 2010s). Libraries were prepared through multiplex PCR. The run used an Illumina HiSeq 2000. Amplification of TCR beta CDR3 regions was carried out from RNA transcripts. The TCR CDR3 was subjected to a first round of RT-PCR using the HTBI primer set and the Qiagen OneStep RT-PCR kit. The raw public reads went through TCRdb reprocessing: fastp at Q25, MiXCR clone calling, in-frame beta chains kept. Every entry covers one CDR3 protein and lists the most common genes and DNA from its rows. The table for this sample lists fewer than 750,000 distinct CDR3 sequences; around 46% of them were counted only once. The ten largest clones take up around 8% of the sample. The sample taken for sequencing was peripheral blood or thyroid tissue (not recorded which). Receptors were obtained from a woman between 18 and 30 years old with Graves' hyperthyroidism.

The gene calls are TRBV29-1 and TRBJ1-2; 8 bases are shared with TRBD1. The germline gives CDR1 SQVTM, CDR2 ANQGSEA. This CDR3 comprises 12 residues. The ends lost 8 bases at V and 7 bases at J; junction bases unmatched: 9. The CDR3 is CSQDRGVFGYTF. CDR3 DNA sequence: TGCAGCCAAGACAGGGGTGTTTTTGGCTACACCTTC. Using reference TRBV29-1 and TRBJ1-2 for the parts outside the CDR3, the full variable domain is SAVISQKPSRDICQRGTSLTIQCQVDSQVTMMFWYRQQPGQSLTLIATANQGSEATYESGFVIDKFPISRPNLTFSTLTVSNMSPEDSSIYLCSQDRGVFGYTFGSGTRLTVV.

This clonotype was counted a single time. The gene calls are TRBV5-1 and TRBJ1-2; D remains unclear. Deletions cut 3 bases from V and 3 bases from J, with 9 bases between. The germline gives CDR1 SGHRS, CDR2 YFSETQ. The CDR3 sequence is 13 residues long. CDR3: CASSYGEDYGYTF. The CDR3 region has the DNA TGCGCCAGCAGCTACGGGGAGGACTATGGCTACACCTTC.

The chain is built from TRBV29-1 and TRBJ2-5; TRBD2 is a possible D gene (8 bases). This CDR3 contains 16 residues. Per germline, CDR1 SQVTM and CDR2 ANQGSEA. V was cut by 0 bases and J by 3 bases, with 17 bases left in between. CDR3: CSVEERISGTEETQYF. The CDR3 nucleotides are TGCAGCGTTGAAGAAAGGATTAGCGGGACAGAAGAGACCCAGTACTTC.

The CDR3 loop is CASSSQGQTNTGEGKRYEQYF. CDR3 DNA sequence: TGTGCCAGCAGCTCACAGGGGCAAACGAACACCGGGGAGGGGAAGAGATACGAGCAGTACTTC. The chain joins TRBV11-3 to TRBJ2-7; either TRBD1 or TRBD2 may supply D (7 bases each). Germline-derived CDR1 and CDR2 are SGHNT and YENEEA. The CDR3 is made up of 21 amino acids. The V gene lost 4 bases and the J gene lost 4 bases, with 35 bases spanning the gap.

This clonotype was counted many times. V gene TRBV7-9 combines with J gene TRBJ2-7; D perhaps matches TRBD2 (6 bases). V was cut by 5 bases and J by 2 bases, with 10 bases left in between. This CDR3 has 13 residues. The germline gives CDR1 SEHNR, CDR2 FQNEAQ (reference sequence). The CDR3 spells CASSPGGTYEQYF. The DNA for the CDR3 is TGTGCCAGCAGCCCCGGGGGTACCTACGAGCAGTACTTC.

The rearrangement uses TRBV7-6 and TRBJ2-5, with TRBD2 matching 11 bases. In germline, CDR1 is SGHVS, CDR2 FNYEAQ. V lost 4 bases to trimming and J lost 5 bases; unmatched junction nucleotides: 9. CDR3 size: 16 residues. CDR3 bases: TGTGCCAGCAGCTCTAGGCTAGCGGGGGGCCGGGAGACCCAGTACTTC. Amino acids: CASSSRLAGGRETQYF.

Turning to this clonotype: With a much larger clone just one base away, this may be a read error. The chain has TRBV2 and TRBJ2-5; TRBD1 might be the D (6 bases). Per the germline V gene, CDR1 is SNHLY and CDR2 is FYNNEI. The length of the CDR3 is 15 residues. V lost 7 bases, J lost 7 bases, and 22 bases lay in between. CDR3 nucleotides: TGTGCCAGCACCGAGACCGGGTTCAGAGGGGGGACCCAGTACTTC. This sequence encodes CASTETGFRGGTQYF.

V gene TRBV27 combines with J gene TRBJ2-7; 7 bases line up with TRBD2. V shed 3 bases and J 10 bases; nucleotides not matched to a gene: 9. Germline CDR1 reads MNHEY; CDR2 reads SMNVEV (reference sequence). This CDR3 has 13 residues. CDR3 sequence: CASSFLPGGGQYF. CDR3 sequence (DNA): TGTGCCAGCAGTTTCCTCCCGGGAGGAGGTCAGTACTTC.

This clonotype has ten or more counts. This chain joins TRBV29-1 and TRBJ2-2; D is undetermined. The CDR3 covers 15 residues. The V gene lost 2 bases and the J gene lost 1 base, with 11 bases spanning the gap. Germline V CDR1 and CDR2: SQVTM, ANQGSEA. As DNA, the CDR3 is TGCAGCGTTGAAAGGGCGGATTTGAACACCGGGGAGCTGTTTTTT. Its translation: CSVERADLNTGELFF.

In its sample, this clonotype was seen many times. The chain couples TRBV24-1 to TRBJ1-1; D not certain. The CDR3 length is 14 residues. Per germline, CDR1 KGHDR and CDR2 SFDVKD. V lost 3 bases to trimming and J lost 6 bases, with 13 bases between them. The CDR3 sequence: CATSDRRRRSEAFF. Written as DNA, the CDR3 is TGTGCCACCAGTGATCGCCGCCGTCGGTCTGAAGCTTTCTTT.

This clonotype was detected ten times or more. V usage is TRBV5-5 and J usage is TRBJ2-7; D perhaps matches TRBD2 (6 bases). This CDR3 region has 14 residues. Trimming removed 0 bases at V and 4 bases at J, with 11 bases between. Germline CDR1 SGHKS, CDR2 YYEKEE (reference sequence). For the CDR3, the DNA is TGTGCCAGCAGCTTGGGCGGGAAACCATACGAGCAGTACTTC. Translated: CASSLGGKPYEQYF.

The V and J genes are TRBV7-3 and TRBJ1-4, with unresolved D. CDR1 SGHTA and CDR2 FQGTGA come from the germline V gene. V shed 2 bases and J shed 8 bases, with 6 bases lying between them. This CDR3 contains 12 residues. The CDR3 region is CASSLSREKLFF. CDR3 bases: TGTGCCAGCAGCTTATCCCGGGAAAAACTGTTTTTT.

CDR3: CAISESRSSGRNEQFF. CDR3 DNA sequence: TGTGCCATCAGTGAGTCGAGATCTAGCGGACGAAATGAGCAGTTCTTC. The chain links TRBV10-3 to TRBJ2-1; 7 bases are a match to TRBD2. Germline values: CDR1 ENHRY, CDR2 SYGVKD. The CDR3 contains 16 residues. Trimming cost V 0 bases and J 7 bases; bases outside gene matches: 9.

The V gene is TRBV29-1, the J gene TRBJ2-5; 7 bases line up with TRBD1. Germline V gene data show CDR1 as SQVTM and CDR2 as ANQGSEA. The V and J ends lost 6 bases and 0 bases, in that order; junction bases with no gene match: 16. The CDR3 is 17 amino acids. The CDR3 sequence: CSVDSYRDRAYQETQYF. CDR3 DNA sequence: TGCAGCGTGGATTCCTACCGGGACAGAGCGTACCAAGAGACCCAGTACTTC.

This rearrangement joins TRBV19 to TRBJ2-7; 7 bases fit TRBD2. This CDR3 has 13 residues. Unmatched junction bases numbered 4, after V lost 7 bases and J lost 1 base. Germline loops: CDR1 LNHDA, CDR2 SQIVND (reference sequence). Written as DNA, the CDR3 is TGTGCCAGTAAGGAGCGGGGATCCTACGAGCAGTACTTC. It specifies CASKERGSYEQYF.

With respect to this clonotype: The DNA is omitted, as the CDR3 cannot be located on it reliably, and the CDR3 follows TCRdb's listing. The chain joins TRBV7-3 to TRBJ1-2. Per germline, CDR1 SGHTA and CDR2 FQGTGA. The CDR3 contains 22 residues when both ends are counted. CDR3: CASSRLAGWGDETQYFGYGYTF.

This clonotype was recorded only once. V is TRBV7-9 and J is TRBJ1-1; possibly TRBD1 for D (5 bases). Germline V gene data show CDR1 as SEHNR and CDR2 as FQNEAQ (reference sequence). The germline V and J ends were trimmed by 7 bases and 5 bases, with 11 bases remaining between them. The CDR3 runs 12 residues. The CDR3 bases are TGTGCCAGCACCAAAGGGGAGACTGAAGCTTTCTTT. Translated: CASTKGETEAFF.

The rearrangement joins TRBV2 to TRBJ2-7, with a tentative D call TRBD2 (5 bases). The CDR3 has 14 residues. V lost 8 bases to trimming and J lost 7 bases, with 21 bases between them. Germline V gives CDR1 SNHLY, CDR2 FYNNEI. Here the CDR3 DNA reads TGTGCCAGCCTCGCGGGTAGCTCCTACAATGAGCAGTACTTC. Translated, it gives CASLAGSSYNEQYF.

This chain joins TRBV7-8 and TRBJ1-1; possibly TRBD1 for D (5 bases). The CDR3 extends over 16 amino acids. CDR1 is SGHVS and CDR2 is FQNEAQ in the germline V gene. V lost 2 bases, J lost 7 bases, and 20 bases lay in between. The CDR3 sequence: CASSLPRMGGIGEAFF. For the CDR3, the DNA is TGTGCCAGCAGCTTACCCCGAATGGGGGGAATCGGTGAAGCTTTCTTT.

The rearrangement links TRBV29-1 to TRBJ1-2, with TRBD1 matching 11 bases. The CDR3 is made up of 14 amino acids. Unmatched junction bases numbered 10, after V lost 5 bases and J lost 8 bases. Germline-derived CDR1 and CDR2 are SQVTM and ANQGSEA. CDR3 sequence reads: CSVQSGQGAKGYTF. The DNA for the CDR3 is TGCAGCGTTCAGTCAGGACAGGGGGCAAAGGGCTACACCTTC.

The table lists this clonotype with a count of one. This likely comes from a read error, as the CDR3 has no conserved phenylalanine or tryptophan at its end. The V and J genes are TRBV7-2 and TRBJ2-7; D is perhaps TRBD2 (5 bases). CDR3 size: 15 residues. V lost 5 bases to trimming and J lost 3 bases, with 17 bases between them. The germline CDR1 and CDR2 sequences are SGHTA and FQGNSA. The CDR3 reads CASSVTPGGHYEQYL. DNA for the CDR3: TGTGCCAGCAGCGTCACCCCTGGCGGGCACTACGAGCAGTACCTC.

The chain combines TRBV29-1 with TRBJ2-7; possible D gene TRBD2, 6 bases. Germline assignment: CDR1 SQVTM and CDR2 ANQGSEA. This CDR3 is 11 amino acids long. V was trimmed by 8 bases and J by 3 bases, leaving 11 bases between them. Written as DNA, the CDR3 is TGCAGCTTGGGGGACTTCTACGAGCAGTACTTC. Translation gives CSLGDFYEQYF.

This clonotype was picked up many times. The chain joins TRBV19 to TRBJ1-5, with unresolved D. The CDR3 runs to 15 residues. The ends were cut back, 7 bases at V and 0 bases at J, with 13 bases in the middle. Germline CDR1 LNHDA, CDR2 SQIVND (reference sequence). CDR3 amino acids: CASTPLVRSNQPQHF. CDR3 bases: TGTGCCAGTACCCCCCTGGTGCGTAGCAATCAGCCCCAGCATTTT.

The rearrangement links TRBV7-9 to TRBJ1-2, with 7 bases identical to TRBD1. Per germline, CDR1 SEHNR and CDR2 FQNEAQ (reference sequence). The CDR3 has 11 residues. V lost 5 bases to trimming and J lost 12 bases; unmatched junction nucleotides: 6. Here the CDR3 reads CASSGRGLHTF. The CDR3, as DNA: TGTGCCAGCAGCGGAAGGGGGCTTCACACCTTC.

There are many counts of this clonotype. The chain has TRBV12-3 or TRBV12-4 and TRBJ1-6; no definite D call. V was shortened by 6 bases and J by 3 bases, with 9 bases between the two germline ends. The length of the CDR3 is 14 residues. CDR3 nucleotides: TGTGCCAGCAGCCCCTTGGGCTATAATTCACCCCTCCACTTT. This sequence encodes CASSPLGYNSPLHF.

Ten or more counts support this clonotype. This chain links TRBV7-9 with TRBJ1-2, with no clear D. Trimming removed 5 bases at V and 4 bases at J, with 11 bases between. There are 13 residues in the CDR3. Germline V gives CDR1 SEHNR, CDR2 FQNEAQ (reference sequence). CDR3 loop: CASSPSGSYGYTF. CDR3 bases: TGTGCCAGCAGCCCATCGGGGTCCTATGGCTACACCTTC.

The rearrangement joins TRBV29-1 to TRBJ2-7, with D maybe TRBD2 (7 bases). The V and J ends lost 0 bases and 5 bases respectively, with 11 bases between them. The CDR3 is made up of 13 amino acids. Germline V gives CDR1 SQVTM, CDR2 ANQGSEA. The CDR3 region has the DNA TGCAGCGTTGAAGATCGGGGGGCCGACGAGCAGTACTTC. It encodes CSVEDRGADEQYF.

This clonotype was seen repeatedly, ten times or more. The CDR3 coding sequence is TGCAGTGCTAGAACAGGGACGGTTAATTCACCCCTCCACTTT. Translation gives CSARTGTVNSPLHF. The chain couples TRBV20-1 to TRBJ1-6; D possibly corresponds to TRBD1 (6 bases). The CDR3 extends over 14 amino acids. V was clipped by 2 bases and J by 6 bases, with 11 bases between them. Per the germline V gene, CDR1 is DFQATT and CDR2 is SNEGSKA (reference sequence).

This clonotype was seen many times. The chain recombines TRBV2 with TRBJ2-5, with D tentatively TRBD1 (5 bases). This CDR3 comprises 14 residues. V gave up 6 bases and J gave up 9 bases, with 20 bases separating them. Per germline, CDR1 SNHLY and CDR2 FYNNEI. CDR3 protein: CASREYQGINAQYF. For the CDR3, the DNA is TGTGCCAGCAGGGAGTATCAGGGTATTAATGCCCAGTACTTC. Variable domain in full (rest from reference TRBV2 and TRBJ2-5): EPEVTQTPSHQVTQMGQEVILRCVPISNHLYFYWYRQILGQKVEFLVSFYNNEISEKSEIFDDQFSVERPDGSNFTLKIRSTKLEDSAMYFCASREYQGINAQYFGPGTRLLVL.

The gene calls are TRBV10-3 and TRBJ1-2; D gene uncertain. The V end was cut by 3 bases, the J end by 4 bases, with 15 bases between. Germline values: CDR1 ENHRY, CDR2 SYGVKD. The CDR3 extends over 15 amino acids. The CDR3 sequence is CAISDAAIGRYGYTF. The CDR3 DNA reads as TGTGCCATCAGTGATGCCGCCATTGGGCGCTATGGCTACACCTTC.

In the case of this clonotype: Just one base apart from a much larger clone, this may be a read error. The chain joins TRBV10-3 to TRBJ1-2, with D hard to call. Germline CDR1 ENHRY, CDR2 SYGVKD. This CDR3 region has 12 residues. The CDR3 loop is CASRHMDYGYAF. The CDR3 DNA reads TGTGCCAGCAGACATATGGACTATGGCTACGCCTTC.